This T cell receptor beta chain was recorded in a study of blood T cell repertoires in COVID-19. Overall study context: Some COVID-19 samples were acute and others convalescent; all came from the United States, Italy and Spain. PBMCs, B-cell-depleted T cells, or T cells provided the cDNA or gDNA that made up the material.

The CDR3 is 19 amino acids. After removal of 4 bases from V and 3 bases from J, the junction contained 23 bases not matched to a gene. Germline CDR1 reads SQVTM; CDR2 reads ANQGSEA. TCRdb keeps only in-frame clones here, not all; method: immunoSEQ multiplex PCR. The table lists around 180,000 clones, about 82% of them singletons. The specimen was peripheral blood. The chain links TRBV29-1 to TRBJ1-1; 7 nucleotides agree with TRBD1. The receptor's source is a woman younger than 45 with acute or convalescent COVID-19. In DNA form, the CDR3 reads TGCAGCGTTGTAGTAGGGCCAGACAGGGTCTTTCGGGGCGACACTGAAGCTTTCTTT. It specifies CSVVVGPDRVFRGDTEAFF.